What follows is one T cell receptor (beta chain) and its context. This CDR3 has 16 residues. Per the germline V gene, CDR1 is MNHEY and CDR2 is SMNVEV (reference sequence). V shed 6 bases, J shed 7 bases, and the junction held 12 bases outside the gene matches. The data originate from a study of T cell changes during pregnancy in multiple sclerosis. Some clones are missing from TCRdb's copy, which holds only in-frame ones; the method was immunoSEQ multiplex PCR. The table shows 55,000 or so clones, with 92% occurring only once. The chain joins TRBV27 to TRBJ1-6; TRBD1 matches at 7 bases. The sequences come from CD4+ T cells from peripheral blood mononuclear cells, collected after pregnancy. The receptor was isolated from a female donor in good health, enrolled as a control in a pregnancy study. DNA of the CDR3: TGTGCCAGCAGCCAAAGATCCGGGACAGAGAATTCACCCCTCCACTTT. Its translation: CASSQRSGTENSPLHF.